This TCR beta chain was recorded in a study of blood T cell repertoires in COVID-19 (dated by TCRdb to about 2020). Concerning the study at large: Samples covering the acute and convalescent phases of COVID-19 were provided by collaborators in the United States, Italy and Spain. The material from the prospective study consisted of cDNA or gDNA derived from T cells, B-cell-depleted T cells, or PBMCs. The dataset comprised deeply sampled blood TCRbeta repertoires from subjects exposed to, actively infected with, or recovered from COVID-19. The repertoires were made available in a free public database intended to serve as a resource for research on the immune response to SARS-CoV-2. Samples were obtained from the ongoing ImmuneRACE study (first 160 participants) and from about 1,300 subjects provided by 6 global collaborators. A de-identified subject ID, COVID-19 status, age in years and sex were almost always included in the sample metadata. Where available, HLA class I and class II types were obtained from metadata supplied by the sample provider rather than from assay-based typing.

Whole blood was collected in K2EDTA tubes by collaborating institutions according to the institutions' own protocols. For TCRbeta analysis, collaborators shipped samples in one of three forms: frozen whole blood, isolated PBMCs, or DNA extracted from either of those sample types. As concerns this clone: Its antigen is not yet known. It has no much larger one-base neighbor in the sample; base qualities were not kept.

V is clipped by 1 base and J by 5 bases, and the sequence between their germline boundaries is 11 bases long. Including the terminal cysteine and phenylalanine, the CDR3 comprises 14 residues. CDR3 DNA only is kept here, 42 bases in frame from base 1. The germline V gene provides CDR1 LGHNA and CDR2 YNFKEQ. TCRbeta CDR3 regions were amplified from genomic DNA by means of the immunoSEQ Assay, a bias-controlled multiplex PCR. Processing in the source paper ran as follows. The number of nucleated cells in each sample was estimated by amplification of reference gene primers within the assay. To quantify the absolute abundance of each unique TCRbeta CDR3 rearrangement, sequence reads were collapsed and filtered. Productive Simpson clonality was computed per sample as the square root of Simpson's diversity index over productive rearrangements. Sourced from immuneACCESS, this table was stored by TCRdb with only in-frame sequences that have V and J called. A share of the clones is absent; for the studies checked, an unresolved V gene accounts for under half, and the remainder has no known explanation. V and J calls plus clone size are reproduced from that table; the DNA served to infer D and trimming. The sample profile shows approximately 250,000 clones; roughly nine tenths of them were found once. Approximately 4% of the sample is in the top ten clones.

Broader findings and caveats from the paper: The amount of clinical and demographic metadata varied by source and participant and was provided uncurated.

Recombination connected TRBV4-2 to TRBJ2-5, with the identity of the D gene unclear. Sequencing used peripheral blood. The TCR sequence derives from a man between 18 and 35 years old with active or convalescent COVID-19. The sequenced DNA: TGTGCCAGCAGCCAAGGGGCCCGTGGGGAGACCCAGTACTTC. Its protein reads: CASSQGARGETQYF.